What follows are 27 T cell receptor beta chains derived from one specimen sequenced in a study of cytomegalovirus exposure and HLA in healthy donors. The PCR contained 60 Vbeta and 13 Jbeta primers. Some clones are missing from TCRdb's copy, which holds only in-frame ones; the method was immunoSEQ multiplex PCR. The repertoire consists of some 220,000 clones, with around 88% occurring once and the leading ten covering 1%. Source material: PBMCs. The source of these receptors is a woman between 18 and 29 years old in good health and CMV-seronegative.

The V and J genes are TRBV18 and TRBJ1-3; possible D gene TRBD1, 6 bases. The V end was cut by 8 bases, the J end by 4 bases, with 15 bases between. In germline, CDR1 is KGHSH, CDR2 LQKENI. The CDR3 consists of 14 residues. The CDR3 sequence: CASRDGTTGNTIYF. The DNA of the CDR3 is TGTGCCAGCCGAGACGGGACAACAGGAAACACCATATATTTT.

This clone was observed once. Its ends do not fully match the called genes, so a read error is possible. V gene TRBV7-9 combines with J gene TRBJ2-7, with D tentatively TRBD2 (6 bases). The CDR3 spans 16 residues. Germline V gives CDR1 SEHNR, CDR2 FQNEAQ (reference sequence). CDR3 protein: CSSSLGLAMGLDEQYF. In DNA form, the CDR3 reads TGTTCCAGCAGCCTAGGTCTAGCGATGGGCCTCGACGAGCAGTACTTC.

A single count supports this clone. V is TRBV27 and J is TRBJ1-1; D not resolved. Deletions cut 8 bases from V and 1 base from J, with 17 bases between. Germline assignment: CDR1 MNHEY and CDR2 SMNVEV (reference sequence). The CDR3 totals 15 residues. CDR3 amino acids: CASCISGLSNTEAFF. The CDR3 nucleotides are TGTGCCAGCTGTATCTCGGGATTGTCGAACACTGAAGCTTTCTTT.

The CDR3 sequence: CASSGPGQGDGYGYTF. Written as DNA, the CDR3 is TGTGCCAGCAGTGGCCCGGGACAGGGGGATGGCTATGGCTACACCTTC. The chain combines TRBV25-1 with TRBJ1-2; 11 bases align to TRBD1. Trimming at V came to 4 bases and at J to 4 bases, leaving 8 bases not matched to a gene. There are 16 residues in the CDR3. The V gene's germline CDR1 is MGHDK and CDR2 SYGVNS.

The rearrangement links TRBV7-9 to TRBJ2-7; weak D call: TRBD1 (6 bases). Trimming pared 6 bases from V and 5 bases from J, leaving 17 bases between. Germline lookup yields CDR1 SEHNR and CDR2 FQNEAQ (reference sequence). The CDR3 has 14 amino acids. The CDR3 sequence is CASSQGSRVHEQYF. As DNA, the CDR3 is TGTGCCAGCAGTCAGGGGAGTCGGGTCCACGAGCAGTACTTC.

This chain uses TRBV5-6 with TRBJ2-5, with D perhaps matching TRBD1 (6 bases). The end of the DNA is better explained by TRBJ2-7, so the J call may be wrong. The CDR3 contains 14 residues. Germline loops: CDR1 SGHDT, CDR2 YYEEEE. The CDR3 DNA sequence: TGTGCCAGCAGGGAGAGAGACAGGACCTACGAGCAGTACTTC. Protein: CASRERDRTYEQYF.

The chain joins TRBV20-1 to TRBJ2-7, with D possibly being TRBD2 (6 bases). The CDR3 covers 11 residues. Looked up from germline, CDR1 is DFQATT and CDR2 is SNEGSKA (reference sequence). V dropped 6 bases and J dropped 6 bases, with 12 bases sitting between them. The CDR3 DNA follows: TGCAGTGCCAAACTAGCAGTCGAGCAGTACTTC. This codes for CSAKLAVEQYF.

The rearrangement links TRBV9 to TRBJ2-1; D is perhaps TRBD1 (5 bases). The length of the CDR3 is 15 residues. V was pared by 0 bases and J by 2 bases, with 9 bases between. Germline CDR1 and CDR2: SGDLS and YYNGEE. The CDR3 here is CASSVAGNPYNEQFF. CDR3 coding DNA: TGTGCCAGCAGCGTAGCAGGGAATCCCTACAATGAGCAGTTCTTC.

CDR3 DNA sequence: TGCGCCAGCAGCTTGTATTACAGGGGTAGTGACACTGAAGCTTTCTTT. This sequence encodes CASSLYYRGSDTEAFF. The V call is TRBV5-1, the J call TRBJ1-1, with TRBD1 identical over 7 bases. Trimming at V came to 1 base and at J to 3 bases, leaving 9 bases not matched to a gene. CDR1 SGHRS and CDR2 YFSETQ come from the germline V gene. This CDR3 has 16 residues.

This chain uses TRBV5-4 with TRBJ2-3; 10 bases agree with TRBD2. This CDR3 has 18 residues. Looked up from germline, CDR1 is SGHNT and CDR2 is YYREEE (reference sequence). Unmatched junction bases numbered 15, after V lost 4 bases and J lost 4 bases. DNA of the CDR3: TGTGCCAGCAGCCCACCTACTAAGCGGGGGGGCCCGGCAGATACGCAGTATTTT. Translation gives CASSPPTKRGGPADTQYF. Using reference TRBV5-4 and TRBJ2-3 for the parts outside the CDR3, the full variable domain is ETGVTQSPTHLIKTRGQQVTLRCSSQSGHNTVSWYQQALGQGPQFIFQYYREEENGRGNFPPRFSGLQFPNYSSELNVNALELDDSALYLCASSPPTKRGGPADTQYFGPGTRLTVL.

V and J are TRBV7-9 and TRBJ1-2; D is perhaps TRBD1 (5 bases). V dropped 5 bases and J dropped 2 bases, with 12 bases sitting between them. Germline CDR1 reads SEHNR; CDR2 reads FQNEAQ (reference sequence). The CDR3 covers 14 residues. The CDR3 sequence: CASSPSTVNYGYTF. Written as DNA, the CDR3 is TGTGCCAGCAGCCCATCGACAGTCAACTATGGCTACACCTTC.

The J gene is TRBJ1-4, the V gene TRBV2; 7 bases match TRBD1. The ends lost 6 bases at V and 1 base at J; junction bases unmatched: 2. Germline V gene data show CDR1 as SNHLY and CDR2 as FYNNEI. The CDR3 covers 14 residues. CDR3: CASSRTGTNEKLFF. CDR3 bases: TGTGCCAGCAGCAGGACAGGAACTAATGAAAAACTGTTTTTT.

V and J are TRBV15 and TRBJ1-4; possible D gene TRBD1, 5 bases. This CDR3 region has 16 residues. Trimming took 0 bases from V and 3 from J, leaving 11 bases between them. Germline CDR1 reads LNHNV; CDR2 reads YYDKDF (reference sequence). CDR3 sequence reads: CATSRDNQGSNEKLFF. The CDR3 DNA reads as TGTGCCACCAGCAGAGATAATCAGGGATCTAATGAAAAACTGTTTTTT.

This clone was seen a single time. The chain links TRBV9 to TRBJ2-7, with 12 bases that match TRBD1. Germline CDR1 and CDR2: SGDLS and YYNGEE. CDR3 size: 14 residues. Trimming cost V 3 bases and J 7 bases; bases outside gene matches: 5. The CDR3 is CASSDRDRGHEQYF. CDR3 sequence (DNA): TGTGCCAGCAGCGACCGGGACAGGGGGCATGAGCAGTACTTC.

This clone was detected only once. This CDR3 reads CASSKQGEGSMYTEAFF. CDR3 DNA sequence: TGTGCCAGCAGCAAGCAGGGGGAAGGAAGTATGTACACTGAAGCTTTCTTT. The chain carries TRBV5-8 and TRBJ1-1; 7 bases agree with TRBD1. There are 17 residues in the CDR3. The V segment lost 4 bases and the J segment 3 bases; nucleotides outside the gene matches: 15. Looked up from germline, CDR1 is SGHTS and CDR2 is YDEGEE.

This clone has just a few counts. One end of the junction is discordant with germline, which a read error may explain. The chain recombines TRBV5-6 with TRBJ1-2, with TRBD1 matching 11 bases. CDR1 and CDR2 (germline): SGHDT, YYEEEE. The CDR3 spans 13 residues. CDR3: CASTEDRGRESSF. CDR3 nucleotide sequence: TGTGCCAGCACCGAGGACAGGGGGCGCGAATCGTCGTTC. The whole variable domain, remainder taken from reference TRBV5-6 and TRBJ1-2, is DAGVTQSPTHLIKTRGQQVTLRCSPKSGHDTVSWYQQALGQGPQFIFQYYEEEERQRGNFPDRFSGHQFPNYSSELNVNALLLGDSALYLCASTEDRGRESSFGSGTRLTVV.

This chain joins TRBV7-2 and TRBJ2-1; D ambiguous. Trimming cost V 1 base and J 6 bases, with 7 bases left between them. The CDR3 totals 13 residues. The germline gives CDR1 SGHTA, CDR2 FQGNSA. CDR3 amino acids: CASSLGHLNEQFF. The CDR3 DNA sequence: TGTGCCAGCAGCTTAGGACACCTCAATGAGCAGTTCTTC.

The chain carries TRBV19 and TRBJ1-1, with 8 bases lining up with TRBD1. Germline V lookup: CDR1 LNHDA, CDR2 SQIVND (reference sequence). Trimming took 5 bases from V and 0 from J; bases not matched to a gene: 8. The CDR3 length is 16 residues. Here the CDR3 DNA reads TGTGCCAGTAGTCCGGACAGGGTGTACATGAACACTGAAGCTTTCTTT. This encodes CASSPDRVYMNTEAFF.

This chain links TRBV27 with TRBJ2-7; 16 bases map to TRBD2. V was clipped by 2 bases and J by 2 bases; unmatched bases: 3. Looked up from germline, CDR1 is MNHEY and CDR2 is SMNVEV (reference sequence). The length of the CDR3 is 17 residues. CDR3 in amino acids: CASSLAGTSGGAYEQYF. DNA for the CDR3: TGTGCCAGCAGTTTAGCAGGGACTAGCGGGGGGGCCTACGAGCAGTACTTC.

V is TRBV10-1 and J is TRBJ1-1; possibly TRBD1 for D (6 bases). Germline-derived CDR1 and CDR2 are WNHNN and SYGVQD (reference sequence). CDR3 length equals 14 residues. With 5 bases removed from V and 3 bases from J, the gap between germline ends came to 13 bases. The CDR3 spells CASSSQGSDTEAFF. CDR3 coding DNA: TGCGCCAGCAGTTCACAGGGTTCGGACACTGAAGCTTTCTTT.

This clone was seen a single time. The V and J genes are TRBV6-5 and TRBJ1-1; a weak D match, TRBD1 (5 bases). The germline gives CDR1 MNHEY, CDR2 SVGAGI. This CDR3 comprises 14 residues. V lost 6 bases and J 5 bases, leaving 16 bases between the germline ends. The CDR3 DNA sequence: TGTGCCAGCAGCCCCTCCGTGGGGGGGACTGAAGCTTTCTTT. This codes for CASSPSVGGTEAFF.

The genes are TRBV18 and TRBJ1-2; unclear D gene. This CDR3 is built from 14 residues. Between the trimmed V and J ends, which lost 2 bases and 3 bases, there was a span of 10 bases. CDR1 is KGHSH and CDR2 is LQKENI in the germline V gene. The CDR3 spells CASSPSQIDYGYTF. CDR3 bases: TGTGCCAGCTCACCATCACAGATAGACTATGGCTACACCTTC.

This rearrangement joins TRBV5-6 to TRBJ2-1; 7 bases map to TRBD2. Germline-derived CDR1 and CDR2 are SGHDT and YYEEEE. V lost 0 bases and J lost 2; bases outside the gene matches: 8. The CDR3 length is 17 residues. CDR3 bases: TGTGCCAGCAGCTTGGCCTCAAATAGCGGGCCCTACAATGAGCAGTTCTTC. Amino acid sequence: CASSLASNSGPYNEQFF.

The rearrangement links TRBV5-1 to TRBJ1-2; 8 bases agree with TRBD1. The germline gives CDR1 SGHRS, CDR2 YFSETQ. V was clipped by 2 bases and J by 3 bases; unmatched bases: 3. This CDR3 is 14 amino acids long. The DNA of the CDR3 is TGCGCCAGCAGCTTACAGGGACAGGACTATGGCTACACCTTC. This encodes CASSLQGQDYGYTF.

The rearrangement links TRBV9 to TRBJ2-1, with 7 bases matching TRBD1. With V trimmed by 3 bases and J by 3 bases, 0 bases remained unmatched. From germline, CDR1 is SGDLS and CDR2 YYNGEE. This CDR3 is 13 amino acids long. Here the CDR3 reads CASSGDSYNEQFF. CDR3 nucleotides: TGTGCCAGCAGCGGGGACAGCTACAATGAGCAGTTCTTC.

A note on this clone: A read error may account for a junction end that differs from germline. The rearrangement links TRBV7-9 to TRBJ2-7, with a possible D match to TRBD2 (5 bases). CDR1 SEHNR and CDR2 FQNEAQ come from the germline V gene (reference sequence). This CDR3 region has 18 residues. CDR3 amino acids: CSSSLSPFFEAVPYEQYF. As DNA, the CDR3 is TGTTCCAGCAGCTTATCCCCCTTCTTCGAAGCGGTCCCCTACGAGCAGTACTTC.

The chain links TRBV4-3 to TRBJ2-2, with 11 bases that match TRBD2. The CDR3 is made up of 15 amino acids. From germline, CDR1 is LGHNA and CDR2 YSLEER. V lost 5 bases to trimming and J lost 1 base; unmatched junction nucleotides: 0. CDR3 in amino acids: CASSGLAGNTGELFF. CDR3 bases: TGCGCCAGCAGCGGACTAGCGGGGAACACCGGGGAGCTGTTTTTT.